This passage covers 4 T cell receptor beta chains from one sample sequenced in a study of shared clonotypes between healthy human individuals. Assay: immunoSEQ multiplex PCR; the TCRdb copy retains only in-frame clones and omits some. Found here are approximately 2.3 million clones, 85% to 95% of them singletons; the top ten hold 0.3% to 0.4%. The sequencing input was naive CD4+ T cells from PBMCs. Subset specified: CD45RA+ positively selected. The receptors were sampled from a young man in good health. Some clones in this sample may be carry-over from other donors' samples.

The chain links TRBV27 to TRBJ2-1; D ambiguous. V lost 2 bases, J lost 8 bases, and 7 bases lay in between. Germline loops: CDR1 MNHEY, CDR2 SMNVEV (reference sequence). The CDR3 is made up of 12 amino acids. CDR3 residues: CASSLRPHEQFF. CDR3 DNA: TGTGCCAGCAGTTTACGACCCCATGAGCAGTTCTTC.

The V and J genes are TRBV6-5 and TRBJ1-1; no reliable D call. CDR1 is MNHEY, CDR2 SVGAGI, per germline. The length of the CDR3 is 11 residues. The ends were cut back, 5 bases at V and 11 bases at J, with 12 bases in the middle. This CDR3 is CASSDLGMAFF. The CDR3 DNA is TGTGCCAGCAGTGATCTCGGGATGGCTTTCTTT.

The CDR3 sequence is CASSLYPPSAYRRETQYF. The CDR3 bases are TGTGCCAGCAGCTTATACCCTCCCTCGGCCTATAGGAGGGAGACCCAGTACTTC. The rearrangement uses TRBV7-2 and TRBJ2-5, with D perhaps matching TRBD2 (5 bases). The CDR3 has 18 residues. Trimming left V 2 bases short and J 5 bases short, with 24 bases between. From germline, CDR1 is SGHTA and CDR2 FQGNSA.

In the case of this clone: One end of the junction is discordant with germline, which a read error may explain. V gene TRBV5-4 combines with J gene TRBJ2-3; 7 bases fit TRBD2. The V gene's germline CDR1 is SGHNT and CDR2 YYREEE (reference sequence). The CDR3 contains 15 residues. The CDR3 protein is CASSLDGGSKDTQYF. CDR3 coding DNA: TGTGCCAGCAGCTTGGACGGCGGGAGCAAAGATACGCAGTATTTT.